This T cell receptor (beta chain) was identified during a study of cytomegalovirus exposure and HLA in healthy donors. A multiplex PCR was run with 60 Vbeta primers and 13 Jbeta primers. Assay: immunoSEQ multiplex PCR; the TCRdb copy retains only in-frame clones and omits some. Of tens of thousands of clones listed, over 75% are singletons. The germline CDR1 and CDR2 sequences are MGHDK and SYGVNS. The CDR3 spans 14 residues. V gave up 1 base and J gave up 2 bases, with 9 bases separating them. This receptor was obtained from a woman aged 25 to 45 in good health and CMV-seropositive. Sequenced sample: PBMCs. V is TRBV25-1 and J is TRBJ2-7; D is perhaps TRBD1 (5 bases). The CDR3 nucleotides read TGTGCCAGCAGTGAATTCTCAGGGCCCTACGAGCAGTACTTC. Translating gives CASSEFSGPYEQYF.